These 28 T cell receptor beta chains share one sample of origin, sequenced in a study of tumor-infiltrating lymphocytes in primary liver carcinoma. The authors took blood RNA from unsorted whole blood and also extracted germline DNA. With around 520 ng total RNA as template and a constant-region primer, TCR beta cDNA was made. What produced the TCR beta libraries was three nested multiplex PCR rounds using slightly modified ARM-PCR. Forward primers for TRBV1-TRBV30 and a C-beta reverse primer served the first two PCR rounds, at roughly 10 cycles each. TCRdb re-called the multiplex PCR reads with MiXCR, one entry per CDR3 protein. Of approximately 330,000 distinct CDR3 sequences in the sample, almost 65% were seen once. Material: peripheral blood. These receptors all come from a man aged 35-49 years with primary liver carcinoma and hepatitis B virus infection.

Turning to this clonotype: This may be a read error, as it is one base from a much larger clone. The chain has TRBV6-1 and TRBJ1-2; TRBD1 is a possible D gene (5 bases). The CDR3 is 13 residues long. The germline CDR1 and CDR2 sequences are MNHNS and SASEGT. The CDR3: CASPGPRSYDYTF. In DNA, the CDR3 is TGTGCCAGTCCAGGGCCGCGCAGCTATGACTACACCTTC.

The V call is TRBV18, the J call TRBJ1-1, with 7 bases identical to TRBD1. The CDR3 covers 15 residues. The V gene's germline CDR1 is KGHSH and CDR2 LQKENI. The J segment lost 1 base and the V segment lost 2 bases, leaving 4 bases of the junction unmatched. CDR3: CASSPRGQTNTEAFF. CDR3 DNA sequence: TGTGCCAGCTCACCAAGGGGACAGACGAACACTGAAGCTTTCTTT. Combining the CDR3 with reference TRBV18 and TRBJ1-1 gives the whole variable domain NAGVMQNPRHLVRRRGQEARLRCSPMKGHSHVYWYRQLPEEGLKFMVYLQKENIIDESGMPKERFSAEFPKEGPSILRIQQVVRGDSAAYFCASSPRGQTNTEAFFGQGTRLTVV.

In this sample, this clonotype turned up a few times. The genes are TRBV28 and TRBJ1-6; D ambiguous. V lost 5 bases to trimming and J lost 6 bases, with 8 bases between them. Germline-derived CDR1 and CDR2 are MDHEN and SYDVKM. This CDR3 region has 13 residues. The CDR3 reads CASSPPGNSPLHF. In DNA form, the CDR3 reads TGTGCCAGCAGTCCTCCTGGTAATTCACCCCTCCACTTT.

Regarding this clonotype: Germline is not matched at one junction end, which may reflect a read error. The V gene is TRBV5-1, the J gene TRBJ2-4; D is possibly TRBD1 or TRBD2 (5 bases each). The CDR3 length is 13 residues. Germline V gene data show CDR1 as SGHRS and CDR2 as YFSETQ. The CDR3 here is CASGLRGDGIQYF. CDR3 DNA: TGCGCCAGCGGCTTGAGGGGTGACGGCATTCAGTACTTC. Full variable domain (outside the CDR3, taken from reference TRBV5-1 and TRBJ2-4): KAGVTQTPRYLIKTRGQQVTLSCSPISGHRSVSWYQQTPGQGLQFLFEYFSETQRNKGNFPGRFSGRQFSNSRSEMNVSTLELGDSALYLCASGLRGDGIQYFGAGTRLSVL.

This clonotype was detected a few times. The gene calls are TRBV5-6 and TRBJ2-7; 7 bases align to TRBD2. The CDR3 has 13 residues. V shed 6 bases and J 6 bases; nucleotides not matched to a gene: 9. Germline CDR1 and CDR2: SGHDT and YYEEEE. CDR3 sequence (DNA): TGTGCCAGCATGCGAGCGGGACCTAGCGAGCAGTACTTC. Translated, it gives CASMRAGPSEQYF.

In this sample, this clonotype turned up many times. The rearrangement links TRBV6-1 to TRBJ2-5, with 9 bases aligning to TRBD2. J was trimmed by 1 base and V by 4 bases; bases with no gene match: 10. This CDR3 region has 17 residues. Germline lookup yields CDR1 MNHNS and CDR2 SASEGT. The CDR3 DNA reads as TGTGCCAGCAGTGGGCGGCTAGCGGGATTTTTCCAAGAGACCCAGTACTTC. Translating it yields CASSGRLAGFFQETQYF.

The chain links TRBV20-1 to TRBJ2-5, with D perhaps TRBD1 (8 bases). With 6 bases removed from V and 11 bases from J, the gap between germline ends came to 22 bases. In germline, CDR1 is DFQATT, CDR2 SNEGSKA (reference sequence). This CDR3 has 13 residues. CDR3 sequence: CSAGETGAGEQYF. Here the CDR3 DNA reads TGCAGTGCGGGAGAGACAGGGGCGGGGGAGCAGTACTTC.

CDR3 sequence (DNA): TGTGCCAGTAGTGACAGGGAATACGAGCAGTACTTC. This gives the protein CASSDREYEQYF. This chain joins TRBV19 and TRBJ2-7; TRBD1 matches 7 bases. V lost 5 bases and J lost 4; bases outside the gene matches: 2. Germline CDR1 is LNHDA and CDR2 is SQIVND (reference sequence). The CDR3 has 12 amino acids.

With regard to this clonotype: The conserved closing phenylalanine or tryptophan is absent in this CDR3, likely reflecting a read error. The limits of the CDR3 on the DNA are not certain, so only TCRdb's listed CDR3 is given. V and J are TRBV6-6 and TRBJ2-5. The CDR3 numbers 11 amino acids, ends counted. Germline values: CDR1 MNHNY, CDR2 SVGAGI (reference sequence). The CDR3 loop is CASSQTQTQYC.

Remarks on this clonotype: A much larger clone differs from this one at a single base, so this may be a read error. The V gene is TRBV5-5, the J gene TRBJ2-7, with TRBD1 as a possible D gene (5 bases). Germline assignment: CDR1 SGHKS and CDR2 YYEKEE (reference sequence). The CDR3 extends over 14 amino acids. The CDR3 nucleotides are TGTGCCAACAGCCCGGACCCGTTAGGGGACGAGCAGTACTTC. Translation: CANSPDPLGDEQYF.

This rearrangement joins TRBV28 to TRBJ2-7; D is uncertain. V lost 7 bases and J lost 3, with 19 bases in between. The CDR3 covers 15 residues. CDR1 is MDHEN and CDR2 is SYDVKM in the germline V gene. CDR3 sequence: CASTRPAGEDYEQYF. As DNA, the CDR3 is TGTGCCAGCACTCGCCCGGCAGGAGAGGACTACGAGCAGTACTTC.

This clonotype has at least ten counts. The chain carries TRBV12-3 or TRBV12-4 and TRBJ2-1; 12 positions agree with TRBD2. With 6 bases clipped from V and 8 bases from J, the junction kept 5 bases outside the gene matches. The CDR3 runs to 14 residues. The CDR3 is CASSPRTSGDEQFF. The CDR3 DNA sequence: TGTGCCAGCAGCCCCCGGACTAGCGGGGATGAGCAGTTCTTC.

There are many counts of this clonotype. The gene calls are TRBV11-2 and TRBJ2-1; TRBD1 matches at 7 bases. CDR3 size: 15 residues. With 5 bases clipped from V and 0 bases from J, the junction kept 4 bases outside the gene matches. Germline assignment: CDR1 SGHAT and CDR2 FQNNGV. CDR3 nucleotide sequence: TGTGCCAGCAGCCTCCGGGACAGCTCCTACAATGAGCAGTTCTTC. Translation gives CASSLRDSSYNEQFF. Variable domain in full (rest from reference TRBV11-2 and TRBJ2-1): EAGVAQSPRYKIIEKRQSVAFWCNPISGHATLYWYQQILGQGPKLLIQFQNNGVVDDSQLPKDRFSAERLKGVDSTLKIQPAKLEDSAVYLCASSLRDSSYNEQFFGPGTRLTVL.

Many counts were recorded for this clonotype. The chain is built from TRBV11-2 and TRBJ1-4; 7 bases match TRBD1. The germline V gene has CDR1 SGHAT and CDR2 FQNNGV. The CDR3 covers 16 residues. The junction had 8 bases not matched to a gene; V was cut back by 0 bases and J by 7 bases. CDR3 coding DNA: TGTGCCAGCAGCTTAGATCCGACAGGGACGGCTGAAAAACTGTTTTTT. Residues: CASSLDPTGTAEKLFF.

The gene calls are TRBV28 and TRBJ2-5, with TRBD2 matching over 9 bases. This CDR3 is 17 amino acids long. CDR1 and CDR2 (germline): MDHEN, SYDVKM. J was trimmed by 1 base and V by 4 bases; bases with no gene match: 10. The DNA for the CDR3 is TGTGCCAGCAGTTCCCGCTTGCGAGCGGGAGGCCAAGAGACCCAGTACTTC. This encodes CASSSRLRAGGQETQYF. Variable domain in full (rest from reference TRBV28 and TRBJ2-5): DVKVTQSSRYLVKRTGEKVFLECVQDMDHENMFWYRQDPGLGLRLIYFSYDVKMKEKGDIPEGYSVSREKKERFSLILESASTNQTSMYLCASSSRLRAGGQETQYFGPGTRLLVL.

About this clonotype itself: One base away lies a much larger clone, so this may be a sequencing read error. The chain is built from TRBV4-1 and TRBJ1-1; D is undetermined. CDR3 size: 13 residues. CDR1 is MGHRA and CDR2 is YSYEKL in the germline V gene. For the CDR3, the DNA is TGCGCCAGCAACCAAGCGCGGAACACTGAAGCTTTCTTT. It yields the protein CASNQARNTEAFF.

A word on this clonotype: The final CDR3 position lacks the conserved phenylalanine or tryptophan, pointing to a likely read error. The chain employs TRBV6-2 or TRBV6-3 and TRBJ2-7; no definite D call. The germline CDR1 and CDR2 sequences are MNHEY and SVGEGT. This CDR3 region has 15 residues. V was shortened by 6 bases and J by 3 bases, with 18 bases between the two germline ends. The DNA of the CDR3 is TGTGCCAGCAGGGCCGATATGGATGGCAGCTACGAGCAGTACTTA. Residues: CASRADMDGSYEQYL.

The chain links TRBV5-6 to TRBJ1-5, with a possible D match to TRBD1 (6 bases). Deletions cut 6 bases from V and 0 bases from J, with 10 bases between. From germline, CDR1 is SGHDT and CDR2 YYEEEE. This CDR3 has 14 amino acids. CDR3 DNA: TGTGCCAGCACCAAACAGGGTAGCAATCAGCCCCAGCATTTT. Its protein product is CASTKQGSNQPQHF.

This sequence joins TRBV6-2 or TRBV6-3 and TRBJ1-2; the D is unclear. Germline loops: CDR1 MNHEY, CDR2 SVGEGT. This CDR3 is 12 amino acids long. CDR3 coding DNA: TGTGACTCCCTGAGGGTCGCCTATGGCTACACCTTC. It specifies CDSLRVAYGYTF.

A word on this clonotype: At one of its ends the junction is not consistent with the germline gene, which may arise from a read error. The chain couples TRBV11-2 to TRBJ2-2; D possibly corresponds to TRBD2 (6 bases). Per the germline V gene, CDR1 is SGHAT and CDR2 is FQNNGV. The CDR3 totals 16 residues. CDR3 sequence: CGSSPRAGSYTGELFF. The CDR3 coding sequence is TGTGGCAGCAGCCCCCGGGCGGGGAGTTACACCGGGGAGCTGTTTTTT.

Comment on this clonotype: A read error is possible here, since a much larger clone lies one base away. J is TRBJ1-1 and V is TRBV12-3 or TRBV12-4; a possible D gene is TRBD1 (5 bases). V lost 6 bases to trimming and J lost 0 bases, with 17 bases between them. This CDR3 is built from 16 residues. CDR3 in amino acids: CASSKGKGTMNTEAFF. In nucleotides, the CDR3 is TGTGCCAGCAGCAAAGGTAAAGGGACTATGAACACTGAAGCTTTCTTT.

Concerning this clonotype itself: With a much larger clone just one base away, this may be a read error. V and J are TRBV5-1 and TRBJ1-1, with TRBD1 as a possible D gene (6 bases). There are 16 residues in the CDR3. Germline CDR1 is SGHRS and CDR2 is YFSETQ. The CDR3 loop is CAGSLGASPQNTEAFF. The CDR3 region has the DNA TGCGCCGGCAGCTTGGGGGCCTCGCCACAGAACACTGAAGCTTTCTTT.

This clonotype was picked up many times. The rearrangement joins TRBV11-2 to TRBJ1-4, with D hard to call. CDR1 SGHAT and CDR2 FQNNGV come from the germline V gene. Trimming removed 0 bases from V and 4 bases from J, with 12 bases in between. The CDR3 length is 16 residues. Here the CDR3 DNA reads TGTGCCAGCAGCTTAGATCATGGAGGGTTTAATGAAAAACTGTTTTTT. It codes for CASSLDHGGFNEKLFF.

This clonotype was observed a handful of times. At one end, the junction sequence differs from germline, possibly due to a read error. V and J are TRBV6-2 or TRBV6-3 and TRBJ1-1; D ambiguous. The germline CDR1 and CDR2 sequences are MNHEY and SVGEGT. This CDR3 is 13 amino acids long. The CDR3, as DNA: TGTGCCAGCGGTTACTCGAGACTCACGGAGGCTTTCTTT. It translates to CASGYSRLTEAFF.

This clonotype showed up many times. The chain links TRBV6-1 to TRBJ1-6; 7 nucleotides align to TRBD1. Trimming took 4 bases from V and 9 from J; bases not matched to a gene: 3. In germline, CDR1 is MNHNS, CDR2 SASEGT. The CDR3 runs 13 residues. Written as DNA, the CDR3 is TGTGCCAGCAGTGGTCGGGACAGTTCACCCCTCCACTTT. Its protein is CASSGRDSSPLHF.

The gene calls are TRBV29-1 and TRBJ2-1; 7 positions agree with TRBD1. The CDR3 loop spans 17 amino acids. Germline values: CDR1 SQVTM, CDR2 ANQGSEA. Germline trimming cut 8 bases from V and 12 bases from J; bases unmatched to any gene: 28. The CDR3 DNA reads TGCAGCTTAACCACCGCAGGGGGTCGAATCATATTCAGGGGGCAGTTCTTC. It encodes CSLTTAGGRIIFRGQFF.

This clonotype was picked up one time. At one of its ends the junction is not consistent with the germline gene, which may arise from a read error. The rearrangement uses TRBV10-3 and TRBJ1-1; D gene unclear. The germline gives CDR1 ENHRY, CDR2 SYGVKD. This CDR3 comprises 13 residues. As DNA, the CDR3 is TGTGCCATCAGTGGGACGATGAACACTGAAACTTTCTTT. This gives the protein CAISGTMNTETFF.

This clonotype has more than one count but fewer than ten. At one end the junction does not follow the germline gene, possibly because of a read error. The chain links TRBV11-2 to TRBJ2-1; 15 nucleotides line up with TRBD2. CDR3 length: 15 amino acids. Germline V CDR1 and CDR2: SGHAT, FQNNGV. CDR3 amino acids: CVSSPGLAGGNEQFF. DNA of the CDR3: TGTGTCAGCAGTCCGGGACTAGCGGGAGGTAATGAGCAGTTCTTC.